These T cell receptor beta chains were read from a single sample in a study of tumor-infiltrating lymphocytes in oesophageal squamous cell carcinoma. In TCRdb, the PCR reads were re-called with MiXCR into one record per CDR3 protein. Found here are over 15,000 distinct CDR3 sequences, less than 55% of them singletons; the top ten hold around 35%. The sample comprised normal esophageal tissue next to the tumor. The receptors stem from a female donor with esophageal squamous cell carcinoma. The CDR3 runs from the conserved cysteine through the conserved F or W. D genes are given only for firm matches. Rows may omit the clone size; those that give it use once, few, many or a size class.

DNA: TGTGCCACCAGCAGAGATTACGGGACTGTCTATGGCTACACCTTC
CDR3: CATSRDYGTVYGYTF
J: TRBJ1-2
D: -
V: TRBV15
size: many

DNA: TGTGCCACCCTCAGGGCTGGGACAGGGGCAGCCGGCGACTATGGCTACACCTTC
CDR3: CATLRAGTGAAGDYGYTF
J: TRBJ1-2
D: TRBD1
V: TRBV10-3
size: many

DNA: TGTGCCAGCAGCCACCACTCAGCGCAACAAGAGACCCAGTACTTC
CDR3: CASSHHSAQQETQYF
J: TRBJ2-5
D: -
V: TRBV3-1
size: -

DNA: TGTGCCAGCAGCGGATCCTCTACAGCCTTAGCGGGAGTCTCCCCCCAGTACTTC
CDR3: CASSGSSTALAGVSPQYF
J: TRBJ2-5
D: TRBD2
V: TRBV9
size: -

DNA: TGTGCCAGCAGCTTACCGGCCGGCGATGAGCAGTTCTTC
CDR3: CASSLPAGDEQFF
J: TRBJ2-1
D: -
V: TRBV7-6
size: few

DNA: TGTGCCAGCAGTGGAACCTGGACACTATCCTACGAGCAGTACTTC
CDR3: CASSGTWTLSYEQYF
J: TRBJ2-7
D: -
V: TRBV7-2
size: medium-sized

DNA: TGTGCCAGCAGCTTAACCAGCCTCAGGAGCACAGATACGCAGTATTTT
CDR3: CASSLTSLRSTDTQYF
J: TRBJ2-3
D: -
V: TRBV7-3
size: few

DNA: TGCGCCAGCAGCCAAGAACCTGGGTCCCTGAACACTGAAGCTTTCTTT
CDR3: CASSQEPGSLNTEAFF
J: TRBJ1-1
D: -
V: TRBV4-1
size: many

DNA: TGTGCCAGCAGCCGTCGACAGGGGGCGACCTACAATGAGCAGTTCTTC
CDR3: CASSRRQGATYNEQFF
J: TRBJ2-1
D: TRBD1
V: TRBV7-6
size: -

DNA: TGTGCCAGCAGCTCACAGGGGTGGGCCAGGCCGGGAATCAACAATGAGCAGTTCTTC
CDR3: CASSSQGWARPGINNEQFF
J: TRBJ2-1
D: TRBD1
V: TRBV7-2
size: -

DNA: TGTGCCATCAACCCGACAGGGATTCACAATGAGCAGTACTTC
CDR3: CAINPTGIHNEQYF
J: TRBJ2-5
D: TRBD1
V: TRBV10-3
size: -

DNA: TGTGCCACCAGGGTGGGCAATCAGCCCCAGCATTTT
CDR3: CATRVGNQPQHF
J: TRBJ1-5
D: -
V: TRBV7-2
size: -

DNA: TGCAGTGCTCCATCGAGGGTCACTAGCTCCTATAATTCACCCCTCCACTTT
CDR3: CSAPSRVTSSYNSPLHF
J: TRBJ1-6
D: -
V: TRBV20-1
size: -

DNA: TGTGCCAGCAGCTTAAGTCAATGGGACACCGGGGAGCTGTTTTTT
CDR3: CASSLSQWDTGELFF
J: TRBJ2-2
D: -
V: TRBV7-9
size: medium-sized

DNA: TGTGCCAGCAGCTTGGGGACAGGTTATAATGAAAAACTGTTTTTT
CDR3: CASSLGTGYNEKLFF
J: TRBJ1-4
D: TRBD1
V: TRBV5-4
size: -

DNA: TGTGCTAGCAGCCCAGCGGGGGCTAGCAGGGAGACCCAGTACTTC
CDR3: CASSPAGASRETQYF
J: TRBJ2-5
D: TRBD2
V: TRBV7-6
size: -

DNA: TGTGCCAGCAGCTTAGTAGGGACAAAGGGGAACTATGGCTACACCTTC
CDR3: CASSLVGTKGNYGYTF
J: TRBJ1-2
D: -
V: TRBV7-9
size: medium-sized